One and the same sample provided the 26 T cell receptor beta chains below, sequenced in a study of lymphopenia after photon versus proton radiotherapy. TCRdb's copy holds only in-frame clones and misses some; the assay was immunoSEQ multiplex PCR. Altogether around 26,000 clones are present, roughly four fifths being singletons, with the ten largest covering less than 35%. The material sequenced was peripheral blood, taken from a patient treated with photon-based radiotherapy. The receptors were sampled from a man in his fifties or sixties with gastric cancer.

The CDR3 spells CSVDQGEMNGYTF. As DNA, the CDR3 is TGCAGCGTTGATCAGGGGGAAATGAATGGCTACACCTTC. The V and J genes are TRBV29-1 and TRBJ1-2, with 7 bases lining up with TRBD1. J was trimmed by 6 bases and V by 3 bases; bases with no gene match: 7. Germline lookup yields CDR1 SQVTM and CDR2 ANQGSEA. The CDR3 runs to 13 residues. The whole variable domain, remainder taken from reference TRBV29-1 and TRBJ1-2, is SAVISQKPSRDICQRGTSLTIQCQVDSQVTMMFWYRQQPGQSLTLIATANQGSEATYESGFVIDKFPISRPNLTFSTLTVSNMSPEDSSIYLCSVDQGEMNGYTFGSGTRLTVV.

The chain carries TRBV10-3 and TRBJ1-6, with D possibly matching TRBD1 (6 bases). V was clipped by 0 bases and J by 1 base, with 10 bases between them. The CDR3 consists of 17 residues. Germline CDR1 ENHRY, CDR2 SYGVKD. CDR3 sequence reads: CAISESRGISYNSPLHF. CDR3 sequence (DNA): TGTGCCATCAGTGAGTCAAGGGGGATTTCCTATAATTCACCCCTCCACTTT.

The table lists this clone with a count of one. The chain couples TRBV5-1 to TRBJ2-7; D is perhaps TRBD1 (5 bases). The CDR3 consists of 12 residues. Per germline, CDR1 SGHRS and CDR2 YFSETQ. Trimming stripped 7 bases from V and 4 bases from J, with 12 bases between. For the CDR3, the DNA is TGCGCCAGCTCAGACAGCTCTTACGAGCAGTACGTC. Its protein product is CASSDSSYEQYV.

The V gene is TRBV5-5, the J gene TRBJ2-5; TRBD1 aligns across 8 bases. This CDR3 has 15 residues. V lost 0 bases to trimming and J lost 10 bases; unmatched junction nucleotides: 11. In germline, CDR1 is SGHKS, CDR2 YYEKEE (reference sequence). The CDR3 DNA reads as TGTGCCAGCAGCTTGGCGGGACAGGCTGGTCTTGACCAGTACTTC. It translates to CASSLAGQAGLDQYF.

V usage is TRBV29-1 and J usage is TRBJ1-1; maybe TRBD1 (5 bases). The germline V gene has CDR1 SQVTM and CDR2 ANQGSEA. V was pared by 6 bases and J by 1 base, with 12 bases between. This CDR3 contains 13 residues. The chain's CDR3 is CSVTGLQNTEAFF. The CDR3 DNA follows: TGCAGCGTGACGGGACTCCAGAACACTGAAGCTTTCTTT.

The chain links TRBV30 to TRBJ1-5; 7 bases align to TRBD1. Per germline, CDR1 GTSNPN and CDR2 SVGIG (reference sequence). This CDR3 is built from 11 residues. V was clipped by 5 bases and J by 5 bases; unmatched bases: 0. The CDR3 sequence: CAWGQDQPQHF. The CDR3 DNA reads as TGTGCCTGGGGACAGGATCAGCCCCAGCATTTT.

The chain combines TRBV30 with TRBJ2-7; D is perhaps TRBD1 (6 bases). V lost 0 bases and J lost 7, with 13 bases in between. The CDR3 covers 13 residues. Per the germline V gene, CDR1 is GTSNPN and CDR2 is SVGIG (reference sequence). CDR3 in amino acids: CAWSVRPTGEQYV. The CDR3, as DNA: TGTGCCTGGAGTGTACGCCCCACAGGGGAGCAGTACGTC.

This chain joins TRBV15 and TRBJ2-7; D tentatively reads TRBD1 or TRBD2 (5 bases each). Trimming left V 0 bases short and J 4 bases short, with 10 bases between. The CDR3 has 14 residues. From germline, CDR1 is LNHNV and CDR2 YYDKDF (reference sequence). In nucleotides, the CDR3 is TGTGCCACCAGCAGAGAAGGGACCTCTTACGAGCAGTACTTC. Translating gives CATSREGTSYEQYF.

Only one count was recorded for this clone. V usage is TRBV6-5 and J usage is TRBJ1-2; D is uncertain. The CDR3 consists of 12 residues. Germline-derived CDR1 and CDR2 are MNHEY and SVGAGI. The V end lost 5 bases, the J end lost 3 bases, and 7 bases lay between the germline ends. The chain's CDR3 is CASSPSHYGYTF. Written as DNA, the CDR3 is TGTGCCAGCAGTCCCTCTCACTATGGCTACACCTTC.

This clone came up a few times. The chain employs TRBV6-1 and TRBJ1-6; tentative D call: TRBD1 (6 bases). CDR3 length: 15 amino acids. V was shortened by 6 bases and J by 7 bases, with 16 bases between the two germline ends. Germline assignment: CDR1 MNHNS and CDR2 SASEGT. The CDR3 sequence: CASSAVDRNNSPLHF. The DNA for the CDR3 is TGTGCCAGCAGCGCCGTAGACAGGAACAATTCACCCCTCCACTTT.

This rearrangement joins TRBV6-1 to TRBJ1-5, with D perhaps TRBD1 (6 bases). Germline assignment: CDR1 MNHNS and CDR2 SASEGT. V was shortened by 4 bases and J by 1 base, with 11 bases between the two germline ends. The CDR3 covers 15 residues. Here the CDR3 reads CASSVNGQSNQPQHF. CDR3 bases: TGTGCCAGCAGTGTTAACGGACAGAGCAATCAGCCCCAGCATTTT.

The chain recombines TRBV7-2 with TRBJ2-2, with a tentative D call TRBD1 (7 bases). Germline lookup yields CDR1 SGHTA and CDR2 FQGNSA. The length of the CDR3 is 14 residues. Trimming stripped 8 bases from V and 3 bases from J, with 13 bases between. CDR3 in DNA: TGTGCCAGCTCAGGGGGGCCCTACACCGGGGAGCTGTTTTTT. This codes for CASSGGPYTGELFF.

The chain is built from TRBV27 and TRBJ1-1, with no clear D. V was trimmed by 5 bases and J by 5 bases, leaving 15 bases between them. The CDR3 spans 14 residues. Germline CDR1 reads MNHEY; CDR2 reads SMNVEV (reference sequence). Here the CDR3 reads CASSPRGRETEAFF. The DNA of the CDR3 is TGTGCCAGCAGTCCCCGCGGAAGAGAGACTGAAGCTTTCTTT.

This clone was detected only a few times. The genes are TRBV15 and TRBJ1-5; D gene ambiguous. The CDR3 has 13 amino acids. Germline-derived CDR1 and CDR2 are LNHNV and YYDKDF (reference sequence). With 0 bases removed from V and 9 bases from J, the gap between germline ends came to 9 bases. The DNA of the CDR3 is TGTGCCACCAGCAGAGATCTGAGTTGGCCCCAGCATTTT. Translating gives CATSRDLSWPQHF.

This sequence joins TRBV11-2 and TRBJ2-5; D perhaps matches TRBD1 (6 bases). Germline lookup yields CDR1 SGHAT and CDR2 FQNNGV. The V and J ends lost 1 base and 4 bases respectively, with 13 bases between them. The CDR3 is 15 residues long. The CDR3 DNA follows: TGTGCCAGCAGCTTAGGGGACACGGCGGGAGAGACCCAGTACTTC. It encodes CASSLGDTAGETQYF.

V is TRBV19 and J is TRBJ2-2, with D perhaps TRBD1 (6 bases). Trimming took off 7 bases at V and 4 bases at J, with 13 bases between the two ends. CDR1 is LNHDA, CDR2 SQIVND, per germline (reference sequence). The CDR3 has 14 residues. The CDR3 DNA reads TGTGCCAGTAAGCCAGGGGTATTCACCGGGGAGCTGTTTTTT. It specifies CASKPGVFTGELFF.

This clone was seen more than once but under ten times. V usage is TRBV5-4 and J usage is TRBJ2-2, with 9 bases lining up with TRBD1. The germline gives CDR1 SGHNT, CDR2 YYREEE (reference sequence). The V and J ends lost 6 bases and 4 bases, in that order; junction bases with no gene match: 1. There are 13 residues in the CDR3. The CDR3: CASKTGGTGELFF. The CDR3 DNA follows: TGTGCCAGCAAGACAGGGGGCACCGGGGAGCTGTTTTTT.

V usage is TRBV6-4 and J usage is TRBJ2-3; 10 bases agree with TRBD2. The germline V gene encodes CDR1 MRHNA and CDR2 SNTAGT. J gave up 5 bases and V 5 bases, and 7 bases lay outside the gene matches. This CDR3 has 15 amino acids. The CDR3 bases are TGTGCCAGCAGTAAAAGCGGGGGGGCGGGAGATACGCAGTATTTT. This codes for CASSKSGGAGDTQYF.

In this sample, this clone turned up a few times. The rearrangement joins TRBV27 to TRBJ1-4, with 9 bases aligning to TRBD1. The trim removed 5 bases at V and 5 bases at J, leaving 6 bases unmatched. The CDR3 contains 15 residues. Germline V lookup: CDR1 MNHEY, CDR2 SMNVEV (reference sequence). The CDR3 spells CASSLLGTGNEKLFF. Here the CDR3 DNA reads TGTGCCAGCAGTCTCCTCGGGACAGGGAATGAAAAACTGTTTTTT.

This chain links TRBV19 with TRBJ2-7; tentative D call: TRBD1 (5 bases). The germline CDR1 and CDR2 sequences are LNHDA and SQIVND (reference sequence). The CDR3 length is 15 residues. The V gene lost 5 bases and the J gene lost 7 bases, with 21 bases spanning the gap. CDR3 protein: CASSPGGHPPKEQYF. The CDR3 DNA is TGTGCCAGTAGTCCTGGCGGACATCCACCTAAAGAGCAGTACTTC.

The V gene is TRBV4-2, the J gene TRBJ1-3, with D perhaps matching TRBD1 (5 bases). Germline values: CDR1 LGHNA, CDR2 YNFKEQ. Deletions cut 8 bases from V and 0 bases from J, with 14 bases between. The CDR3 totals 15 residues. CDR3 in DNA: TGTGCCAGCGGACAAACAGGCGCCTCTGGAAACACCATATATTTT. Protein product: CASGQTGASGNTIYF.

This CDR3 is CASSSQVDTGELFF. The DNA of the CDR3 is TGTGCCAGCTCAAGTCAGGTTGACACCGGGGAGCTGTTTTTT. The gene calls are TRBV18 and TRBJ2-2, with D uncertain. Germline CDR1 and CDR2: KGHSH and LQKENI. V lost 5 bases, J lost 3 bases, and 10 bases lay in between. The CDR3 extends over 14 amino acids.

The V gene is TRBV6-5, the J gene TRBJ2-7; a possible D gene is TRBD2 (6 bases). Trimming took off 6 bases at V and 7 bases at J, with 16 bases between the two ends. CDR1 is MNHEY, CDR2 SVGAGI, per germline. The CDR3 contains 13 residues. The CDR3 here is CASSFGRTIEQYF. CDR3 in DNA: TGTGCCAGCAGCTTCGGACGGACTATAGAGCAGTACTTC.

This clone was found a few times. The rearrangement joins TRBV27 to TRBJ2-2; D unclear. Germline V CDR1 and CDR2: MNHEY, SMNVEV (reference sequence). CDR3 size: 13 residues. The germline V and J ends were trimmed by 1 base and 7 bases, with 7 bases remaining between them. The CDR3 DNA reads TGTGCCAGCAGTTTATTTGGGGTCGGGGAGCTGTTTTTT. It encodes CASSLFGVGELFF.

J is TRBJ2-3 and V is TRBV5-3; 11 nucleotides align to TRBD2. TRBV5-3 is noted as an ORF with a role that remains uncertain. CDR3 length equals 16 residues. Losses at the gene ends were 1 base for V and 0 bases for J; bases not matched to a gene: 1. CDR3 in DNA: TGTGCCAGAAGCTTGCGACTAGCGGGGAGCACAGATACGCAGTATTTT. It translates to CARSLRLAGSTDTQYF.

This chain connects TRBV18 to TRBJ2-1; the match to TRBD2 covers 9 bases. The germline CDR1 and CDR2 sequences are KGHSH and LQKENI. V was clipped by 6 bases and J by 6 bases; unmatched bases: 9. The CDR3 consists of 15 residues. CDR3 in amino acids: CASSPGSGGINEQFF. DNA of the CDR3: TGTGCCAGCTCCCCGGGGAGCGGGGGGATCAATGAGCAGTTCTTC.